A selection of T cell receptor beta chains follows, all from one sample in a study of T cell responses to AZD1222 COVID-19 vaccine. Sequencing used immunoSEQ multiplex PCR; TCRdb keeps in-frame clones, though not all of them. The data hold approximately 140,000 clones, with 80% to 95% observed a single time. This sample comprised peripheral blood, obtained on day 0 of MenACWY control vaccination. These receptors were taken from an adult in good health. The CDR3 runs from the conserved cysteine through the conserved F or W. Fields, in order: J gene, V gene, clone size, CDR3 protein. Size tells how often a clone was seen (once, few, many) or the class of an expanded clone, and some rows leave it out.

TRBJ2-3,TRBV19,NA,CASSISGPTDTQYF
TRBJ1-3,TRBV11-2,NA,CASSLDVASGLYF
TRBJ2-1,TRBV5-1,NA,CASSLTGGTYNEQFF
TRBJ2-1,TRBV9,NA,CASIAAPKAGNNNEQFF
TRBJ1-2,TRBV19,once,CASRDLSDSRGYTF
TRBJ2-7,TRBV6-5,NA,CASSSRDRGQEQYF
TRBJ1-1,TRBV5-6,once,CASSPWGTSNTEAFF
TRBJ2-3,TRBV7-9,NA,CASRGRSNTDTQYF
TRBJ2-7,TRBV6-9,NA,CAKVGRYEQYF
TRBJ1-1,TRBV5-1,NA,CASSLAYRTNTEAFF
TRBJ2-4,TRBV7-2,NA,CASSLRGGHDIQYF
TRBJ1-1,TRBV29-1,NA,CSVDFAGGNTEAFF
TRBJ1-5,TRBV28,NA,CASSFLSTWSPNQPQHF
TRBJ2-1,TRBV5-1,NA,CASSLGTDSNEQFF
TRBJ1-2,TRBV28,NA,CASSNPQGWNYGYTF
TRBJ1-1,TRBV5-1,NA,CASSLRAGGHNTEAFF
TRBJ2-7,TRBV28,NA,CASSSPPGQGVVLEYF
TRBJ2-4,TRBV5-5,once,CASSLRPTLAKNIQYF
TRBJ1-2,TRBV18,NA,CASSPVGDRNYGYTF
TRBJ2-7,TRBV28,NA,CASSLFGERPYEQYF
TRBJ1-2,TRBV9,NA,CASSVAPDGYGYTF
TRBJ2-1,TRBV12-3/TRBV12-4,NA,CASSSRVGNEQFF
TRBJ1-4,TRBV28,NA,CASRAHGDEKLFF
TRBJ2-1,TRBV5-1,NA,CASSPFGAPYNEQFF
TRBJ2-2,TRBV28,NA,CASSSLAGRNTGELFF
TRBJ2-1,TRBV18,NA,CASSPPRNYNEQFF
TRBJ2-5,TRBV9,NA,CASSVGWLTGVGQETQYF
TRBJ1-1,TRBV5-4,once,CASSRGGLVVGNTEAFF
TRBJ1-6,TRBV30,NA,CARGSYNSPLHF
TRBJ1-1,TRBV7-8,NA,CASSLVKGLGTEAFF
TRBJ2-1,TRBV5-1,NA,CASSLVGRGHNEQFF
TRBJ2-7,TRBV28,NA,CASSFSPGQGDYEQYF
TRBJ2-7,TRBV4-2,NA,CASSLAGDAYEQYF
TRBJ2-3,TRBV19,NA,CASSIVGAGTTDTQYF
TRBJ1-5,TRBV3-1/TRBV3-2,NA,CASSHSGTNGQPQHF
TRBJ2-5,TRBV5-6,NA,CASTPHPGGRQETQYF
TRBJ2-7,TRBV5-1,NA,CASSLGPGTGDYEQYF
TRBJ1-1,TRBV19,NA,CASSVGDTEAFF
TRBJ1-2,TRBV7-3,NA,CASSLSPGNYGYTF
TRBJ2-1,TRBV28,NA,CASSFVISFLYNEQFF
TRBJ1-2,TRBV9,NA,CASSVADRGYGYTF
TRBJ1-5,TRBV9,NA,CASSVGPSNQPQHF
TRBJ2-2,TRBV15,NA,CATSRDYRGAGTGELFF
TRBJ2-4,TRBV5-3,NA,CARSLGGGPFKNIQYF
TRBJ1-4,TRBV5-1,NA,CASRTGSREKLFF
TRBJ2-7,TRBV15,NA,CATSRGLGPTVEQYF
TRBJ2-7,TRBV28,NA,CASREQGISYEQYF
TRBJ1-1,TRBV27,NA,CASSPRGRKNTEAFF
TRBJ2-1,TRBV7-3,NA,CASSSLAGGYNEQFF
TRBJ2-3,TRBV4-3,NA,CASSLRLAGDGTQYF
TRBJ2-1,TRBV3-1/TRBV3-2,NA,CASSRSGSSYNEQFF
TRBJ2-5,TRBV5-4,NA,CASSLGGIQGQETQYF
TRBJ2-3,TRBV7-2,NA,CASRGVTDTQYF
TRBJ2-2,TRBV24-1,few,CATSDTAPGSKTGELFF
TRBJ2-5,TRBV5-6,NA,CASSFPAGGQVSETQYF